A selection of T cell receptor beta chains follows, all from one sample in a study of T cells after yellow fever vaccination. One entry per CDR3 protein results from TCRdb running MiXCR on the 5' RACE reads. The table includes under 50,000 distinct CDR3 sequences, 5.5% to 7.5% detected once. The sequencing here drew on PBMCs, either bulk or a sorted T-cell subset (CD4+, CD8+, memory, or dextramer-sorted; not recorded which), taken 45 days after the yellow fever booster vaccination. Every receptor here comes from a man between 25 and 39 years old who received the YFV17D yellow fever vaccine. Both conserved end residues are part of each CDR3. The order of the fields is clone size, J gene, D gene, V gene, CDR3 protein, CDR3 DNA. The D gene is left open where the match is weak. Part of the rows lack a size; the others show once, few, many or a class for expanded clones.

clone size: many; J gene: TRBJ2-1; D gene: NA; V gene: TRBV20-1; CDR3 protein: CSATPAGPSKNEQFF; CDR3 DNA: TGCAGTGCTACCCCGGCGGGACCCTCAAAAAATGAGCAGTTCTTC
clone size: NA; J gene: TRBJ2-3; D gene: TRBD2; V gene: TRBV6-4; CDR3 protein: CASSARETDTQYF; CDR3 DNA: TGTGCCAGCAGTGCGCGGGAGACAGATACGCAGTATTTT
clone size: NA; J gene: TRBJ2-5; D gene: NA; V gene: TRBV7-2; CDR3 protein: CASSRDAGGTQYF; CDR3 DNA: TGTGCCAGCAGCCGAGACGCCGGGGGGACCCAGTACTTC
clone size: few; J gene: TRBJ2-7; D gene: NA; V gene: TRBV14; CDR3 protein: CASSQGPAGKTYEQYF; CDR3 DNA: TGTGCCAGCAGCCAAGGCCCCGCGGGGAAAACCTACGAGCAGTACTTC
clone size: many; J gene: TRBJ1-1; D gene: NA; V gene: TRBV11-2; CDR3 protein: CASSLDRFSSATEAFF; CDR3 DNA: TGTGCCAGCAGCTTAGATCGGTTCTCGAGTGCAACGGAAGCTTTCTTT
clone size: many; J gene: TRBJ1-1; D gene: TRBD1; V gene: TRBV3-1; CDR3 protein: CASSQVTGVTEAFF; CDR3 DNA: TGTGCCAGCAGCCAGGTTACAGGGGTCACTGAAGCTTTCTTT
clone size: many; J gene: TRBJ2-2; D gene: NA; V gene: TRBV10-2; CDR3 protein: CASSDVGGGELFF; CDR3 DNA: TGCGCCAGCAGTGATGTAGGGGGCGGGGAGCTGTTTTTT
clone size: few; J gene: TRBJ2-3; D gene: TRBD2; V gene: TRBV18; CDR3 protein: CASSPMGLAGAIDTQYF; CDR3 DNA: TGTGCCAGCTCACCAATGGGACTAGCGGGAGCTATAGATACGCAGTATTTT
clone size: many; J gene: TRBJ2-6; D gene: NA; V gene: TRBV5-1; CDR3 protein: CASNRDSGANVLTF; CDR3 DNA: TGCGCCAGCAACAGGGACTCTGGGGCCAACGTCCTGACTTTC
clone size: NA; J gene: TRBJ2-6; D gene: NA; V gene: TRBV7-6; CDR3 protein: CASSLDNSGANILTF; CDR3 DNA: TGTGCCAGCAGCTTAGACAACTCTGGGGCCAACATCCTGACTTTC